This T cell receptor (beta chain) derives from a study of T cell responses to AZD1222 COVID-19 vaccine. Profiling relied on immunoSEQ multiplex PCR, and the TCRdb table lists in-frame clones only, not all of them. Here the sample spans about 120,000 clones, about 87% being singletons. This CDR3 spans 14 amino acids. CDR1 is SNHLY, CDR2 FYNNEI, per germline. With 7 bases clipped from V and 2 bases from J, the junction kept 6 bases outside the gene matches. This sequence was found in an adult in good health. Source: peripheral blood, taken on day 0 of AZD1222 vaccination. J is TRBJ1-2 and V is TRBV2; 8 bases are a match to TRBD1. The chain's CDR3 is CASTMDRENYGYTF. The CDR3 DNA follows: TGTGCCAGCACGATGGACAGGGAGAACTATGGCTACACCTTC.